This TCR beta chain was sequenced in a study of cytomegalovirus exposure and HLA in healthy donors. The V and J ends lost 2 bases and 1 base respectively, with 9 bases between them. The germline V gene has CDR1 SGHAT and CDR2 FQNNGV. This CDR3 comprises 15 residues. The PCR employed 60 Vbeta primers together with 13 Jbeta primers. Assay used: immunoSEQ multiplex PCR; TCRdb lists only in-frame clones, some missing. The top ten clones hold 1.5% of a sample with fewer than 200,000 clones, around 82% of them seen once. Sequences were obtained from PBMCs. The genes are TRBV11-2 and TRBJ1-5; no clear D gene. This TCR was sampled from a male donor in good health and CMV-seronegative. DNA of the CDR3: TGTGCCAGCAGCTTATGGGAGGGAAGCAATCAGCCCCAGCATTTT. Amino acid sequence: CASSLWEGSNQPQHF.